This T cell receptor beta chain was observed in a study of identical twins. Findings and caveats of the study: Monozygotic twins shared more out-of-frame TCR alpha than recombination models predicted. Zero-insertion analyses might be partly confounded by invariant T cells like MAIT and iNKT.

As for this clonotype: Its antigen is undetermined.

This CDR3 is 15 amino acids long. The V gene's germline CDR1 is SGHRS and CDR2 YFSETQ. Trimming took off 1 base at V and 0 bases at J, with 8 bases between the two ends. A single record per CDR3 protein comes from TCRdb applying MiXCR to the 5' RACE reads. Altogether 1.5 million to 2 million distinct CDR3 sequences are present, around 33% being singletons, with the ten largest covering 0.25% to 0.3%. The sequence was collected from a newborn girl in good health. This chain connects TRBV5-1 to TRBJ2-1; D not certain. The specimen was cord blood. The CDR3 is CASSLPMSSYNEQFF. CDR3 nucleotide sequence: TGCGCCAGCAGCTTGCCCATGAGCTCCTACAATGAGCAGTTCTTC. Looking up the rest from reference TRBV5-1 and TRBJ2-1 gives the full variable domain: KAGVTQTPRYLIKTRGQQVTLSCSPISGHRSVSWYQQTPGQGLQFLFEYFSETQRNKGNFPGRFSGRQFSNSRSEMNVSTLELGDSALYLCASSLPMSSYNEQFFGPGTRLTVL.